These 29 T cell receptor beta chains came from one sample sequenced in a study of T cells in Graves' hyperthyroidism and ophthalmopathy. The source material, RNA transcripts, was used to amplify TCR beta CDR3 regions. First-round RT-PCR targeting the TCR CDR3 was performed with the HTBI primer set. Each CDR3 protein is one row after TCRdb ran MiXCR on the multiplex PCR reads. Of 700,000 to 850,000 distinct CDR3 sequences listed, 35% were seen once; the top ten hold around 31%. The sample was blood. The origin of the receptors is a woman aged 40 to 55 with Graves' hyperthyroidism.

The V gene is TRBV5-4, the J gene TRBJ2-7; possible D gene TRBD2, 5 bases. Germline V CDR1 and CDR2: SGHNT, YYREEE (reference sequence). CDR3 length: 15 residues. Trimming cost V 2 bases and J 0 bases, with 12 bases left between them. CDR3 sequence: CASSFMTGYSYEQYF. As DNA, the CDR3 is TGTGCCAGCAGCTTCATGACGGGATACTCCTACGAGCAGTACTTC.

As concerns this clonotype: A read error may account for a junction end that differs from germline. This chain joins TRBV7-9 and TRBJ1-4; TRBD1 matches 7 bases. CDR3 length: 14 amino acids. The germline V gene encodes CDR1 SEHNR and CDR2 FQNEAQ (reference sequence). CDR3: CASSPRQGVEKLFF. CDR3 in DNA: TGCGCCAGCAGCCCCCGACAGGGAGTCGAAAAACTGTTTTTT.

The chain links TRBV29-1 to TRBJ1-2; TRBD1 aligns across 10 bases. The germline V gene has CDR1 SQVTM and CDR2 ANQGSEA. This CDR3 has 15 residues. The V and J ends lost 2 bases and 6 bases, in that order; junction bases with no gene match: 9. The CDR3 coding sequence is TGCAGCGTTGAAACCCGGGACAGGGGATCCAATGGCTACACCTTC. It specifies CSVETRDRGSNGYTF.

This clonotype was detected only a few times. The rearrangement joins TRBV10-3 to TRBJ2-2, with 12 bases lining up with TRBD2. Germline-derived CDR1 and CDR2 are ENHRY and SYGVKD. The CDR3 is 15 amino acids. V gave up 10 bases and J gave up 2 bases; unmatched junction bases: 5. CDR3 bases: TGTGCCAGCAGAGGACTAGCGGGAAACACCGGGGAGCTGTTTTTT. It codes for CASRGLAGNTGELFF.

This clonotype was observed at least ten times. This chain connects TRBV20-1 to TRBJ2-7; 7 bases are a match to TRBD1. Germline loops: CDR1 DFQATT, CDR2 SNEGSKA (reference sequence). This CDR3 comprises 14 residues. The V and J ends lost 1 base and 2 bases, in that order; junction bases with no gene match: 5. CDR3 sequence (DNA): TGCAGTGCTAGAGGGGACAGCAAAACCTACGAGCAGTACTTC. Protein product: CSARGDSKTYEQYF.

This chain joins TRBV7-2 and TRBJ1-1, with D possibly being TRBD1 (6 bases). The germline gives CDR1 SGHTA, CDR2 FQGNSA. The CDR3 consists of 16 residues. V gave up 5 bases and J gave up 5 bases, with 21 bases separating them. CDR3 nucleotide sequence: TGTGCCAGCAGCACCCCTAGGGGGGCTCGTAGGACTGAAGCTTTCTTT. Translated: CASSTPRGARRTEAFF.

For this clonotype: One junction end disagrees with the germline gene, perhaps due to a read error. The genes are TRBV12-3 or TRBV12-4 and TRBJ1-3, with 10 bases aligning to TRBD1. This CDR3 is 13 amino acids long. For the CDR3, the DNA is TGTGCCAGCAGCCGGACAGGGGGAAACACCGTATATTTT. Its protein is CASSRTGGNTVYF.

This clonotype was recorded only once. A much larger clone sits a single nucleotide away, making a read error possible. The V and J genes are TRBV9 and TRBJ1-2; 9 nucleotides agree with TRBD1. V trimming: 3 bases; J trimming: 8 bases; junction bases outside the gene matches: 11. Germline CDR1 is SGDLS and CDR2 is YYNGEE. This CDR3 region has 15 residues. The CDR3 bases are TGTGCCAGCAGCGCCACAGGGGGCGCCAAGAGGGGCTACACCTTC. This translates into CASSATGGAKRGYTF. Supplemented by reference TRBV9 and TRBJ1-2, the full variable domain reads DSGVTQTPKHLITATGQRVTLRCSPRSGDLSVYWYQQSLDQGLQFLIQYYNGEERAKGNILERFSAQQFPDLHSELNLSSLELGDSALYFCASSATGGAKRGYTFGSGTRLTVV.

V usage is TRBV10-3 and J usage is TRBJ2-7; possibly TRBD2 for D (5 bases). V lost 7 bases and J lost 5, with 12 bases in between. Germline CDR1 is ENHRY and CDR2 is SYGVKD. This CDR3 is 12 amino acids long. The CDR3 nucleotides read TGTGCCATCAACGGGAACAGCAACGAGCAGTACTTC. This codes for CAINGNSNEQYF.

The V call is TRBV5-4, the J call TRBJ2-5, with TRBD1 matching 7 bases. The junction had 7 bases not matched to a gene; V was cut back by 2 bases and J by 6 bases. Germline V gives CDR1 SGHNT, CDR2 YYREEE (reference sequence). CDR3 length: 14 residues. This CDR3 reads CASSFRGQQKTQYF. For the CDR3, the DNA is TGTGCCAGCAGCTTCCGGGGACAGCAGAAGACCCAGTACTTC.

The V gene is TRBV3-1, the J gene TRBJ2-5, with 12 positions matching TRBD2. This CDR3 has 19 residues. V lost 1 base, J lost 0 bases, and 9 bases stayed unmatched. Germline lookup yields CDR1 LGHDT and CDR2 YNNKEL (reference sequence). The CDR3 reads CASSQAFMTSGRDQETQYF. In nucleotides, the CDR3 is TGTGCCAGCAGCCAAGCTTTTATGACTAGCGGGAGAGACCAAGAGACCCAGTACTTC.

The chain uses TRBV5-5 and TRBJ2-5, with 7 bases aligning to TRBD2. With V trimmed by 4 bases and J by 3 bases, 9 bases remained unmatched. CDR3 length: 15 amino acids. Germline V gene sequence: CDR1 SGHKS, CDR2 YYEKEE (reference sequence). The CDR3, as DNA: TGTGCCAGCAGCGCCCCCGGGACTAACGAAGAGACCCAGTACTTC. Translating gives CASSAPGTNEETQYF.

In its sample, this clonotype was seen many times. The chain recombines TRBV7-8 with TRBJ1-5; possible D gene TRBD1, 5 bases. Per germline, CDR1 SGHVS and CDR2 FQNEAQ. The V end lost 6 bases, the J end lost 5 bases, and 11 bases lay between the germline ends. CDR3 size: 13 residues. DNA of the CDR3: TGTGCCAGCAGTTGGGACTGGGATCAGCCCCAGCATTTT. Its protein product is CASSWDWDQPQHF.

The sample holds many counts of this clonotype. V is TRBV15 and J is TRBJ2-7; D is possibly TRBD1 (6 bases). The CDR3 is made up of 14 amino acids. CDR1 and CDR2 from the germline V gene are LNHNV and YYDKDF (reference sequence). V was cut by 3 bases and J by 4 bases, with 13 bases left in between. The CDR3, as DNA: TGTGCCACCAGCAGGGGGGCAGATACTTACGAGCAGTACTTC. It encodes CATSRGADTYEQYF.

This clonotype was found many times. The chain links TRBV29-1 to TRBJ1-2; 8 bases match TRBD1. Germline CDR1 reads SQVTM; CDR2 reads ANQGSEA. The CDR3 extends over 12 amino acids. V shed 6 bases, J shed 2 bases, and the junction held 2 bases outside the gene matches. CDR3 bases: TGCAGCGTCGGACAGGGAAACTATGGCTACACCTTC. It encodes CSVGQGNYGYTF.

This sequence joins TRBV30 and TRBJ1-1, with TRBD1 matching over 7 bases. The CDR3 spans 12 residues. Germline V CDR1 and CDR2: GTSNPN, SVGIG (reference sequence). After removal of 5 bases from V and 4 bases from J, the junction contained 4 bases not matched to a gene. The CDR3 region has the DNA TGTGCCTGGGACAGGGCCAGCACTGAAGCTTTCTTT. This encodes CAWDRASTEAFF.

This clonotype was observed many times. The chain uses TRBV6-5 and TRBJ2-5; D possibly matches TRBD1 or TRBD2 (5 bases each). The CDR3 contains 14 residues. The V end was cut by 5 bases, the J end by 3 bases, with 13 bases between. Per the germline V gene, CDR1 is MNHEY and CDR2 is SVGAGI. Here the CDR3 DNA reads TGTGCCAGCAGTGAAGTGGGGGTCGAAGAGACCCAGTACTTC. Translation gives CASSEVGVEETQYF.

The V and J genes are TRBV7-6 and TRBJ2-5; D uncertain. Germline V gene sequence: CDR1 SGHVS, CDR2 FNYEAQ. V lost 7 bases, J lost 5 bases, and 20 bases lay in between. The CDR3 extends over 15 amino acids. The CDR3, as DNA: TGTGCCAGCACCCCCCTACAACCCCCCAAGGAGACCCAGTACTTC. As protein: CASTPLQPPKETQYF.

This clonotype showed up just a few times. The chain has TRBV7-2 and TRBJ1-2; tentatively, D is TRBD1 (6 bases). V was shortened by 5 bases and J by 4 bases, with 11 bases between the two germline ends. The germline CDR1 and CDR2 sequences are SGHTA and FQGNSA. CDR3 length equals 13 residues. CDR3 in DNA: TGTGCCAGCAGCCTCGGGACACGCTATGGCTACACCTTC. Its translation: CASSLGTRYGYTF.

This chain uses TRBV20-1 with TRBJ2-5; possible D gene TRBD2, 6 bases. Trimming took off 2 bases at V and 5 bases at J, with 9 bases between the two ends. The CDR3 sequence is 12 residues long. Per germline, CDR1 DFQATT and CDR2 SNEGSKA (reference sequence). The CDR3 DNA reads as TGCAGTGCTAGAAGTGGAGGGGAGACCCAGTACTTC. It yields the protein CSARSGGETQYF.

The CDR3: CASKGSDSGANVLTF. Here the CDR3 DNA reads TGTGCCAGCAAGGGCTCCGACTCTGGGGCCAACGTCCTGACTTTC. This chain joins TRBV9 and TRBJ2-6, with no clear D. This CDR3 comprises 15 residues. The germline V gene has CDR1 SGDLS and CDR2 YYNGEE. V was clipped by 6 bases and J by 0 bases, with 10 bases between them.

On this clonotype: A single base separates this from a much larger clone, so it may be a read error. The gene calls are TRBV20-1 and TRBJ2-5; perhaps TRBD1 as D (5 bases). V lost 4 bases, J lost 5 bases, and 11 bases lay in between. CDR1 and CDR2 from the germline V gene are DFQATT and SNEGSKA (reference sequence). This CDR3 has 12 residues. The CDR3 spells CSAMDNRETQYF. Here the CDR3 DNA reads TGCAGTGCTATGGACAACCGGGAGACCCAGTACTTC.

This clonotype has at least ten counts. J is TRBJ1-2 and V is TRBV10-3; no clear D gene. CDR3 length: 12 residues. The V and J ends lost 2 bases and 2 bases respectively, with 3 bases between them. The V gene's germline CDR1 is ENHRY and CDR2 SYGVKD. CDR3 sequence: CAISEGNYGYTF. In nucleotides, the CDR3 is TGTGCCATCAGTGAGGGAAACTATGGCTACACCTTC.

This clonotype occurred a few times. This rearrangement joins TRBV12-3 or TRBV12-4 to TRBJ2-2; 7 bases agree with TRBD1. V shed 7 bases, J shed 4 bases, and the junction held 9 bases outside the gene matches. The CDR3 is made up of 15 amino acids. The CDR3 here is CASTPTGIGTGELFF. The CDR3 nucleotides read TGTGCCAGCACCCCGACAGGGATTGGCACCGGGGAGCTGTTTTTT.

The chain joins TRBV27 to TRBJ2-7; TRBD2 matches at 8 bases. CDR1 and CDR2 from the germline V gene are MNHEY and SMNVEV (reference sequence). V dropped 1 base and J dropped 7; count of bases not matched to a gene: 9. The CDR3 covers 15 residues. In DNA, the CDR3 is TGTGCCAGCAGTTTATATAAACTAGCGGACTATGAGCAGTACTTC. Encoded protein: CASSLYKLADYEQYF.

This clonotype was detected many times. The rearrangement uses TRBV12-3 or TRBV12-4 and TRBJ2-7; D is unresolved. Trimming removed 2 bases from V and 5 bases from J, with 10 bases in between. The CDR3 consists of 13 residues. The CDR3 DNA reads TGTGCCAGCAGTTTATGGGGTCGAAACGAGCAGTACTTC. Translation: CASSLWGRNEQYF.

The table lists this clonotype with many counts. V usage is TRBV19 and J usage is TRBJ2-5; TRBD1 agrees at 10 bases. Germline CDR1 reads LNHDA; CDR2 reads SQIVND (reference sequence). Trimming at V came to 1 base and at J to 4 bases, leaving 3 bases not matched to a gene. The CDR3 is 15 residues long. The CDR3 nucleotides are TGTGCCAGTAGTATAGGACAGGGGGCTGGAGAGACCCAGTACTTC. Protein product: CASSIGQGAGETQYF.

This clonotype has more than one count but fewer than ten. V and J are TRBV7-8 and TRBJ2-3, with D perhaps matching TRBD1 (7 bases). With 5 bases removed from V and 2 bases from J, the gap between germline ends came to 17 bases. Per the germline V gene, CDR1 is SGHVS and CDR2 is FQNEAQ. The CDR3 is 16 residues long. CDR3: CASSHQGGAYTDTQYF. The CDR3 DNA reads as TGTGCCAGCAGCCACCAGGGGGGCGCCTACACAGATACGCAGTATTTT.

This clonotype was counted ten times or more. The rearrangement joins TRBV19 to TRBJ1-1; 9 nucleotides align to TRBD1. The CDR3 has 14 residues. CDR1 and CDR2 from the germline V gene are LNHDA and SQIVND (reference sequence). Germline trimming cut 4 bases from V and 4 bases from J; bases unmatched to any gene: 4. CDR3 coding DNA: TGTGCCAGTAGTAATGACAGGGGGGGCACTGAAGCTTTCTTT. As protein: CASSNDRGGTEAFF.